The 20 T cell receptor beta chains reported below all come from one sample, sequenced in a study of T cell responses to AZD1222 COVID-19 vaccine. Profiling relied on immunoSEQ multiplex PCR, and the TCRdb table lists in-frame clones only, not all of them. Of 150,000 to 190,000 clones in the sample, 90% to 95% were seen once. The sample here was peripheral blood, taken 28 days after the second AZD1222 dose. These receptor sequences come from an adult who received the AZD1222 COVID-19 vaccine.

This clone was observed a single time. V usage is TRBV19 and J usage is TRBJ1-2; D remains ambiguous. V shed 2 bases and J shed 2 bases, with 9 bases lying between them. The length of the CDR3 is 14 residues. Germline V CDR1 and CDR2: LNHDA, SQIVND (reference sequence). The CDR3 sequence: CASSIQDVNYGYTF. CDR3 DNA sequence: TGTGCCAGTAGTATACAAGACGTCAACTATGGCTACACCTTC. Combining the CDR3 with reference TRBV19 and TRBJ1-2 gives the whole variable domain DGGITQSPKYLFRKEGQNVTLSCEQNLNHDAMYWYRQDPGQGLRLIYYSQIVNDFQKGDIAEGYSVSREKKESFPLTVTSAQKNPTAFYLCASSIQDVNYGYTFGSGTRLTVV.

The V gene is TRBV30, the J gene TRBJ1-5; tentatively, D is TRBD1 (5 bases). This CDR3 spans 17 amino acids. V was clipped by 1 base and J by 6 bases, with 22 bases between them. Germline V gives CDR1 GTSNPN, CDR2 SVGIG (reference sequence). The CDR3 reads CAWSARTRAGSGQPQHF. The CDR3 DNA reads TGTGCCTGGAGTGCACGTACCAGGGCGGGAAGTGGTCAGCCCCAGCATTTT.

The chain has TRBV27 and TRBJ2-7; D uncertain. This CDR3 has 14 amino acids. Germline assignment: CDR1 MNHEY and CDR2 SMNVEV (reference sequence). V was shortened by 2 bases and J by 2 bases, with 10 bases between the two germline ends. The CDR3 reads CASSLGPPTYEQYF. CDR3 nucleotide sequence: TGTGCCAGCAGTTTAGGCCCCCCAACCTACGAGCAGTACTTC.

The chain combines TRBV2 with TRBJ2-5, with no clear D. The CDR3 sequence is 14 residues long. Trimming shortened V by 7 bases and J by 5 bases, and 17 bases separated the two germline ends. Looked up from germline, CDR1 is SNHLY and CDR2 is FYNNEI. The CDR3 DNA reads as TGTGCCAGCAACTTGGCCCGAGCTGGGGAGACCCAGTACTTC. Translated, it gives CASNLARAGETQYF.

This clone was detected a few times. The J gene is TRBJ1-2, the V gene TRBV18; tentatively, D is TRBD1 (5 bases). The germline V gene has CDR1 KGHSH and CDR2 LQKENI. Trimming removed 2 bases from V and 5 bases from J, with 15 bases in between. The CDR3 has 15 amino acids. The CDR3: CASSPDGTPGYGYTF. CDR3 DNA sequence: TGTGCCAGCTCACCAGACGGGACCCCTGGGTATGGCTACACCTTC. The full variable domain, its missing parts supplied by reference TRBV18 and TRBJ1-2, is NAGVMQNPRHLVRRRGQEARLRCSPMKGHSHVYWYRQLPEEGLKFMVYLQKENIIDESGMPKERFSAEFPKEGPSILRIQQVVRGDSAAYFCASSPDGTPGYGYTFGSGTRLTVV.

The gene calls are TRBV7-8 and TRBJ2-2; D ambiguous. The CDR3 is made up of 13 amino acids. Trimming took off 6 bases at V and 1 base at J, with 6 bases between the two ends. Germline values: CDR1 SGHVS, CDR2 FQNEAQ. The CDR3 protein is CASSRRNTGELFF. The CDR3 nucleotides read TGTGCCAGCAGTCGTAGGAACACCGGGGAGCTGTTTTTT. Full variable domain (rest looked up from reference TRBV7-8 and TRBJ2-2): GAGVSQSPRYKVAKRGQDVALRCDPISGHVSLFWYQQALGQGPEFLTYFQNEAQLDKSGLPSDRFFAERPEGSVSTLKIQRTQQEDSAVYLCASSRRNTGELFFGEGSRLTVL.

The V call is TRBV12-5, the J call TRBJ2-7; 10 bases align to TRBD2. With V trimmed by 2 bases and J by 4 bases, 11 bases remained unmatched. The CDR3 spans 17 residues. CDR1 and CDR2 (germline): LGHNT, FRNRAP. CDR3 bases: TGTGCTAGTGGTTTGTCGGGATTCGGGACTAGCGATTACGAGCAGTACTTC. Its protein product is CASGLSGFGTSDYEQYF.

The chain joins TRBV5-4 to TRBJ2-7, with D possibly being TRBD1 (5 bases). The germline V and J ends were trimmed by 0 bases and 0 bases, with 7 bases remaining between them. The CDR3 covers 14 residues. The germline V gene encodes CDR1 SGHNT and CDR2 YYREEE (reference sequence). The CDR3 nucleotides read TGTGCCAGCAGCTTGGCCAGGGTCTCCTACGAGCAGTACTTC. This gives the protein CASSLARVSYEQYF.

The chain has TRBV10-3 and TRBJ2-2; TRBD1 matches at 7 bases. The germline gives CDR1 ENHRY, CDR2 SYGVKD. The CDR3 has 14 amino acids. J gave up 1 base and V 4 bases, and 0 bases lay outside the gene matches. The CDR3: CAISGTGNTGELFF. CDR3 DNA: TGTGCCATCAGTGGGACAGGGAACACCGGGGAGCTGTTTTTT.

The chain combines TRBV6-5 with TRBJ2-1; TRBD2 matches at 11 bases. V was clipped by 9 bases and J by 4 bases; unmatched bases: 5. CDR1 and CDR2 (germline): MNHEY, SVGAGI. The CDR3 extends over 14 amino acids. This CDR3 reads CASLAGGFYNEQFF. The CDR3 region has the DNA TGTGCCAGTTTAGCGGGGGGGTTTTACAATGAGCAGTTCTTC.

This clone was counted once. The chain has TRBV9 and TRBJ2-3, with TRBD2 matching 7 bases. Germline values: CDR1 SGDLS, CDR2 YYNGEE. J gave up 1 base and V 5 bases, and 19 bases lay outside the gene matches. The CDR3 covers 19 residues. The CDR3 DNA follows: TGTGCCAGCAGTCTGGGGGTGGCTAGCGGATACTATCGCACAGATACGCAGTATTTT. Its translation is CASSLGVASGYYRTDTQYF.

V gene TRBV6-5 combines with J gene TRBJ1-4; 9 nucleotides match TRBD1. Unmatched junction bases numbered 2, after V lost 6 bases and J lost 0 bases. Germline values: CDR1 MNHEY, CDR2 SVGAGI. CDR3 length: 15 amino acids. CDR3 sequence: CASRRTGATNEKLFF. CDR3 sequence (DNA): TGTGCCAGCAGGAGGACAGGGGCAACTAATGAAAAACTGTTTTTT.

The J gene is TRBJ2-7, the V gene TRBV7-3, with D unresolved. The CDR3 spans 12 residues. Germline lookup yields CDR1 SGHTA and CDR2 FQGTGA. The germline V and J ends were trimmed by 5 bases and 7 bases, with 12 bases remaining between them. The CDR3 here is CASSGMGSEQYF. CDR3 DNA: TGTGCCAGCAGCGGGATGGGGTCTGAGCAGTACTTC.

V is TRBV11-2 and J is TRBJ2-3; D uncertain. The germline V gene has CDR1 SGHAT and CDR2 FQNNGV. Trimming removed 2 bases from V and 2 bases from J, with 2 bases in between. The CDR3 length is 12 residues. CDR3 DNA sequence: TGTGCCAGCAGCTTAACCACAGATACGCAGTATTTT. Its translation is CASSLTTDTQYF.

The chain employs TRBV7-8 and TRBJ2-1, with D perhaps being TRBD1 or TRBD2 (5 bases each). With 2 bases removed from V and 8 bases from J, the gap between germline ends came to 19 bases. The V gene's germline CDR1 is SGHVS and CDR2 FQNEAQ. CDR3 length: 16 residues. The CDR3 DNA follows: TGTGCCAGCAGCTTATTGTTCGGGGACGAGGTAGATGAGCAGTTCTTC. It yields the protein CASSLLFGDEVDEQFF.

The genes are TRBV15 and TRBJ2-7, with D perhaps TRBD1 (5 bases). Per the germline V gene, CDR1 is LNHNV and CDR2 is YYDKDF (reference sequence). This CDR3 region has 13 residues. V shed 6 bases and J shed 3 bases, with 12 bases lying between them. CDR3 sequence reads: CATSSQVNYEQYF. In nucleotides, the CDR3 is TGTGCCACCAGTTCACAGGTAAACTACGAGCAGTACTTC. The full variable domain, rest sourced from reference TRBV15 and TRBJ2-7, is DAMVIQNPRYQVTQFGKPVTLSCSQTLNHNVMYWYQQKSSQAPKLLFHYYDKDFNNEADTPDNFQSRRPNTSFCFLDIRSPGLGDTAMYLCATSSQVNYEQYFGPGTRLTVT.

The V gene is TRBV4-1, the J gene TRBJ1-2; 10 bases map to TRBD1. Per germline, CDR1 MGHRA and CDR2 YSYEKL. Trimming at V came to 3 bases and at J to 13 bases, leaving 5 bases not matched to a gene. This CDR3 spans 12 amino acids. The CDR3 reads CASSQGQGLRTF. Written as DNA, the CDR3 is TGCGCCAGCAGCCAGGGACAGGGGCTTCGCACCTTC.

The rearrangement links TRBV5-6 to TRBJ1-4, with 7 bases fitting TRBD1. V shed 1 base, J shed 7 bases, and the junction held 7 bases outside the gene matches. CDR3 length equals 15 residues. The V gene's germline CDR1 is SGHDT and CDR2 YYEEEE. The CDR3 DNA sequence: TGTGCCAGCAGCTTGATACTTGACAGGGTTGAAAAACTGTTTTTT. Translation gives CASSLILDRVEKLFF.

The CDR3: CASSNTGFYGYTF. The DNA for the CDR3 is TGTGCCAGCAGTAACACAGGGTTCTATGGCTACACCTTC. V is TRBV12-3 or TRBV12-4 and J is TRBJ1-2; D perhaps matches TRBD1 (6 bases). CDR3 length: 13 residues. Trimming stripped 5 bases from V and 4 bases from J, with 11 bases between.

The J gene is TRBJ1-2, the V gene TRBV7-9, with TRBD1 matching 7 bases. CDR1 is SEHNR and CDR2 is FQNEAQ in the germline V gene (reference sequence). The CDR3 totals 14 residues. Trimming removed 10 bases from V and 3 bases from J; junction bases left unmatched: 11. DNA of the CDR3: TGTGCCACCGGACAGGAGGTACGAGACTATGGCTACACCTTC. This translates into CATGQEVRDYGYTF.